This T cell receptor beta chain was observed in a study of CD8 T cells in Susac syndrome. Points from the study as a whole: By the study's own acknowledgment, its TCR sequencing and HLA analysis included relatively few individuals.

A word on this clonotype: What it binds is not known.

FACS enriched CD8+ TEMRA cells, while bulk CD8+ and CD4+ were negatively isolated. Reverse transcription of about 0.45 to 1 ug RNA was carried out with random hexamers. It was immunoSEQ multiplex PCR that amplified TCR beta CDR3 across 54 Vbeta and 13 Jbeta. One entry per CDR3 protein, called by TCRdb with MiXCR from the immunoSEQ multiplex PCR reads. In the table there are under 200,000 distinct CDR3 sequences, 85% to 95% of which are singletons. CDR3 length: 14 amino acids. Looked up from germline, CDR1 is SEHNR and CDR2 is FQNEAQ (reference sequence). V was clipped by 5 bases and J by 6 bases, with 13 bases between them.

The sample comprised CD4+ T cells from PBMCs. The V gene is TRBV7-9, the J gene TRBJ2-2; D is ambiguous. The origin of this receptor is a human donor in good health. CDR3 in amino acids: CASSPTLPAGELFF. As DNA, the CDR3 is TGTGCCAGCAGCCCCACCCTTCCGGCCGGGGAGCTGTTTTTT.